This T cell receptor (beta chain) comes out of a study of cytomegalovirus exposure and HLA in healthy donors. Study in general: HLA-typed donors were the source of roughly 80 million unique TCRs held in an early data release. Study findings and constraints: An analysis that was carried out later associated some 17,000 TCR beta sequences with HLA alleles at 0.05 false discovery rate. The later analysis indicated that the majority of CMV-associated TCR beta chains appeared HLA-restricted.

Turning to this clone: Antigen specificity is unknown.

PCR used 60 Vbeta primers and 13 Jbeta primers. Profiling relied on immunoSEQ multiplex PCR, and the TCRdb table lists in-frame clones only, not all of them. Of 200,000 or so clones detected, under 70% appear once; the ten largest clones hold 2.6%. Sequenced sample: PBMCs. The sequence was obtained from a man aged 35 to 55 in good health and CMV-seropositive.

CDR3 amino acids: CASSSTSREGGTEAFF. CDR3 bases: TGTGCCAGCAGCTCTACCAGCAGGGAGGGGGGCACTGAAGCTTTCTTT. The chain joins TRBV7-9 to TRBJ1-1; D may be TRBD1 (6 bases). Germline CDR1 is SEHNR and CDR2 is FQNEAQ (reference sequence). CDR3 length: 16 amino acids. V shed 4 bases and J shed 4 bases, with 19 bases lying between them.